A selection of T cell receptor beta chains follows, all from one sample in a study of T cells in Graves' hyperthyroidism and ophthalmopathy. TCRdb re-called the multiplex PCR reads through MiXCR, storing one row per CDR3 protein. The sample holds under 600,000 distinct CDR3 sequences; 16% are singletons and the top ten take around 3.3%. The sample taken for sequencing was blood. These TCRs come from a woman between 40 and 50 years old with Graves' ophthalmopathy. Each CDR3 is given with its conserved first and last residue. D genes are given only for firm matches. Clone size is stated in some rows and not others, as once, few, many or a class when expanded.

CASTKGKGAVREQYF,TGTGCCAGCACCAAAGGGAAGGGGGCAGTGCGCGAGCAGTACTTC,TRBD1,TRBJ2-7,many,TRBV13
CASSFGQGVAVTEAFF,TGTGCCAGCAGCTTCGGACAGGGGGTAGCTGTCACTGAAGCTTTCTTT,TRBD1,TRBJ1-1,many,TRBV7-9
CASSSPHRGFAYEQYF,TGTGCCAGCAGTTCCCCTCACAGGGGATTTGCCTACGAGCAGTACTTC,TRBD1,TRBJ2-7,many,TRBV28
CAWSLGWRGAKETQYF,TGTGCCTGGAGTCTCGGATGGAGGGGTGCGAAAGAGACCCAGTACTTC,NA,TRBJ2-5,many,TRBV30
CASSSRTSGAGNEQFF,TGTGCCAGCAGTTCCCGGACTAGCGGGGCGGGTAATGAGCAGTTCTTC,TRBD2,TRBJ2-1,many,TRBV12-3/TRBV12-4
CASSGMRGGKETQYF,TGTGCCAGCAGCGGGATGCGGGGGGGTAAAGAGACCCAGTACTTC,TRBD2,TRBJ2-5,few,TRBV9
CASSQMGVGYTF,TGTGCCAGCAGCCAGATGGGGGTTGGCTACACCTTC,NA,TRBJ1-2,few,TRBV6-1
CAWKPISGTDTQYF,TGTGCCTGGAAACCAATCAGCGGTACAGATACGCAGTATTTT,NA,TRBJ2-3,many,TRBV30
CASSISGTSMMPGEQFF,TGTGCCAGCAGTATTTCCGGGACTAGTATGATGCCTGGTGAGCAGTTCTTC,TRBD2,TRBJ2-1,many,TRBV28
CASSLGGGAGDLMNTEAFF,TGCGCCAGCAGCTTGGGGGGGGGAGCAGGGGACCTTATGAACACTGAAGCTTTCTTT,NA,TRBJ1-1,NA,TRBV5-1
CATSRTTHEQYF,TGTGCCACCAGCAGGACAACCCACGAGCAGTACTTC,NA,TRBJ2-7,NA,TRBV15
CASSPSVGAPYYEQYF,TGCGCCAGCAGCCCCTCGGTGGGAGCCCCCTACTACGAGCAGTACTTC,NA,TRBJ2-7,many,TRBV5-1
CASTHIGSNEKLFF,TGTGCCAGTACCCATATTGGGTCTAATGAAAAACTGTTTTTT,NA,TRBJ1-4,NA,TRBV19
CASSVRAATNTGELFF,TGTGCCAGCAGTGTACGGGCCGCCACCAACACCGGGGAGCTGTTTTTT,NA,TRBJ2-2,NA,TRBV2
CASRWFANEKLFF,TGCGCCAGTCGGTGGTTTGCTAATGAAAAACTGTTTTTT,NA,TRBJ1-4,NA,TRBV5-1
CSALQGPNEKLFF,TGCAGTGCGCTACAGGGCCCTAATGAAAAACTGTTTTTT,NA,TRBJ1-4,many,TRBV20-1
CASSLKGDSGPLHPDTQYF,TGTGCCAGCAGTCTAAAGGGGGATAGCGGCCCATTACATCCAGATACGCAGTATTTT,NA,TRBJ2-3,few,TRBV27
CASSLRSRPEKLFF,TGTGCCAGCAGTCTCCGAAGCCGTCCTGAAAAACTGTTTTTT,NA,TRBJ1-4,few,TRBV6-1
CASSFWTVSGNTIYF,TGTGCCAGCAGTTTCTGGACAGTCTCTGGAAACACCATATATTTT,NA,TRBJ1-3,NA,TRBV12-3/TRBV12-4
CSVGTGNTEAFF,TGCAGCGTAGGGACAGGTAACACTGAAGCTTTCTTT,TRBD1,TRBJ1-1,many,TRBV29-1
CASTPLPPSERPNTEAFF,TGTGCCAGCACCCCCCTACCACCTTCCGAACGGCCGAACACTGAAGCTTTCTTT,NA,TRBJ1-1,many,TRBV6-1
CASSLTSGSGYNEQFF,TGTGCCAGCAGCTTAACTAGCGGGAGTGGTTACAATGAGCAGTTCTTC,TRBD2,TRBJ2-1,NA,TRBV7-2
CASSIGRGMNTEAFF,TGTGCCAGTAGTATAGGTCGGGGTATGAACACTGAAGCTTTCTTT,NA,TRBJ1-1,NA,TRBV19
CASSPYGGAGEQFF,TGTGCCAGCAGCCCTTACGGGGGGGCAGGTGAGCAGTTCTTC,TRBD2,TRBJ2-1,many,TRBV7-8